These 13 T cell receptor beta chains share one sample of origin, sequenced in a study of early T cells in non-severe SARS-CoV-2 infection. TCRdb re-derived calls from the 5' RACE reads in MiXCR, one entry per CDR3 protein. The repertoire holds tens of thousands of distinct CDR3 sequences, with approximately 12% as singletons. The sequencing input was whole blood. These receptors came from an adult who was a healthcare worker with PCR-confirmed SARS-CoV-2 infection or an uninfected control (not recorded which).

Only a few counts were recorded for this clonotype. This chain links TRBV6-5 with TRBJ1-1; no clear D gene. CDR1 and CDR2 from the germline V gene are MNHEY and SVGAGI. V was pared by 6 bases and J by 1 base, with 9 bases between. The CDR3 sequence is 13 residues long. The CDR3 protein is CASSQIRNTEAFF. CDR3 bases: TGTGCCAGCAGCCAGATCCGGAACACTGAAGCTTTCTTT.

The chain employs TRBV9 and TRBJ1-2, with TRBD1 as a possible D gene (6 bases). Trimming shortened V by 0 bases and J by 5 bases, and 11 bases separated the two germline ends. This CDR3 comprises 14 residues. Germline CDR1 reads SGDLS; CDR2 reads YYNGEE. CDR3 in amino acids: CASSVADRQYGYTF. For the CDR3, the DNA is TGTGCCAGCAGCGTAGCCGACAGGCAATATGGCTACACCTTC.

This clonotype has more than one count but fewer than ten. The chain links TRBV5-4 to TRBJ2-1; D ambiguous. The CDR3 consists of 12 residues. V lost 2 bases to trimming and J lost 9 bases, with 9 bases between them. Per germline, CDR1 SGHNT and CDR2 YYREEE (reference sequence). The CDR3 bases are TGTGCCAGCAGCTTTTTTATGCGTGAGCAGTTCTTC. It specifies CASSFFMREQFF.

This clonotype appeared a few times. The V gene is TRBV28, the J gene TRBJ2-1; D gene unclear. The CDR3 consists of 13 residues. Germline CDR1 reads MDHEN; CDR2 reads SYDVKM. With 3 bases removed from V and 8 bases from J, the gap between germline ends came to 11 bases. The CDR3 loop reads CASSLKQSDEQFF. Written as DNA, the CDR3 is TGTGCCAGCAGTTTGAAGCAGAGCGATGAGCAGTTCTTC.

This chain connects TRBV7-8 to TRBJ1-3; 9 bases align to TRBD1. This CDR3 region has 17 residues. Germline assignment: CDR1 SGHVS and CDR2 FQNEAQ. J lost 3 bases, V lost 4 bases, and 10 bases had no gene match. The CDR3 here is CASSSQPGTGLGNTIYF. Written as DNA, the CDR3 is TGTGCCAGCAGCTCCCAACCAGGGACAGGGCTTGGAAACACCATATATTTT.

This clonotype was seen repeatedly, ten times or more. J is TRBJ2-5 and V is TRBV13; unclear D gene. The germline V and J ends were trimmed by 4 bases and 5 bases, with 8 bases remaining between them. The CDR3 runs to 12 residues. Germline lookup yields CDR1 PRHDT and CDR2 FYEKMQ (reference sequence). The CDR3 DNA sequence: TGTGCCAGCAGCTCCCGACGGGAGACCCAGTACTTC. It yields the protein CASSSRRETQYF.

The sample holds a few counts of this clonotype. The V gene is TRBV3-1, the J gene TRBJ2-7; 7 bases agree with TRBD2. Trimming removed 0 bases from V and 11 bases from J; junction bases left unmatched: 7. Germline V gene lookup returns CDR1 LGHDT and CDR2 YNNKEL (reference sequence). The CDR3 is 13 residues long. The CDR3: CASSQDSGLQEYF. The CDR3 DNA sequence: TGTGCCAGCAGCCAAGATAGCGGGCTTCAGGAGTACTTC.

This clonotype was counted many times. The V gene is TRBV12-5, the J gene TRBJ1-5; D uncertain. V shed 6 bases and J shed 0 bases, with 9 bases lying between them. Germline assignment: CDR1 LGHNT and CDR2 FRNRAP. The CDR3 covers 14 residues. The CDR3 loop reads CASGDSNSNQPQHF. In DNA form, the CDR3 reads TGTGCTAGTGGCGACTCCAATAGCAATCAGCCCCAGCATTTT.

This clonotype was counted many times. Here the CDR3 DNA reads TGTGCCAGCAGCTTCTACCAGACCAATGAGCAGTTCTTC. It yields the protein CASSFYQTNEQFF. The rearrangement joins TRBV7-2 to TRBJ2-1; unclear D gene. Germline V gene data show CDR1 as SGHTA and CDR2 as FQGNSA. Trimming cost V 3 bases and J 6 bases, with 9 bases left between them. The CDR3 sequence is 13 residues long.

This clonotype showed up many times. V is TRBV27 and J is TRBJ2-7; weak D call: TRBD1 (5 bases). This CDR3 has 15 amino acids. Trimming removed 5 bases from V and 0 bases from J, with 14 bases in between. Germline V CDR1 and CDR2: MNHEY, SMNVEV (reference sequence). CDR3 sequence (DNA): TGTGCCAGCAGTCCAAAGGGGCCGAGCTCCTACGAGCAGTACTTC. Translated: CASSPKGPSSYEQYF.

Details on this clonotype: A much larger clone lies one base from this, so it may be a read error. The chain employs TRBV10-1 and TRBJ2-3; D might be TRBD1 (5 bases). The length of the CDR3 is 14 residues. Germline-derived CDR1 and CDR2 are WNHNN and SYGVQD (reference sequence). Trimming took off 2 bases at V and 9 bases at J, with 15 bases between the two ends. CDR3 nucleotide sequence: TGCGCCAGCAGTGAGCGCAGGGATGGAGAAACGCAGTATTTT. Translating it yields CASSERRDGETQYF.

The chain employs TRBV7-3 and TRBJ2-3, with 8 bases fitting TRBD2. The CDR3 is 14 residues long. Trimming removed 5 bases from V and 2 bases from J; junction bases left unmatched: 3. CDR1 SGHTA and CDR2 FQGTGA come from the germline V gene. CDR3 nucleotide sequence: TGTGCCAGCAGCCTTAGCGGGACCACAGATACGCAGTATTTT. Its translation is CASSLSGTTDTQYF.

This clonotype was seen only a few times. The chain joins TRBV2 to TRBJ2-7; D remains ambiguous. This CDR3 comprises 14 residues. The ends were cut back, 7 bases at V and 2 bases at J, with 15 bases in the middle. Germline V CDR1 and CDR2: SNHLY, FYNNEI. The CDR3 region has the DNA TGTGCCAGCAAACTCGAAAAGGGCCCCTACGAGCAGTACTTC. This codes for CASKLEKGPYEQYF.